This entry lists 24 T cell receptor beta chains sequenced from one sample in a study of shared clonotypes between healthy human individuals. Cells designated naive CD8 were CD45RO-negative and were positively selected for CCR7, with terminally differentiated effector memory CD45RA+ cells excluded. Libraries were prepared by immunoSEQ multiplex PCR; TCRdb keeps only in-frame clonotypes and omits some of them. The data show about 2,200,000 clones, about 92% seen once. The sequenced sample was naive CD8+ T cells from PBMCs. These receptor sequences come from a man aged 18 to 30 in good health. Some clones in this sample may be carry-over from other donors' samples.

This clone was counted a single time. The chain employs TRBV19 and TRBJ1-2; D not resolved. The V and J ends lost 10 bases and 6 bases respectively, with 12 bases between them. The CDR3 has 11 amino acids. The germline V gene encodes CDR1 LNHDA and CDR2 SQIVND (reference sequence). CDR3 sequence (DNA): TGTGCCACCGCAACGGGTCATGGCTACACCTTC. It encodes CATATGHGYTF. Full variable domain (missing parts from reference TRBV19 and TRBJ1-2): DGGITQSPKYLFRKEGQNVTLSCEQNLNHDAMYWYRQDPGQGLRLIYYSQIVNDFQKGDIAEGYSVSREKKESFPLTVTSAQKNPTAFYLCATATGHGYTFGSGTRLTVV.

The V and J genes are TRBV5-1 and TRBJ2-1; D is unresolved. Trimming took off 0 bases at V and 4 bases at J, with 20 bases between the two ends. CDR1 is SGHRS and CDR2 is YFSETQ in the germline V gene. There are 18 residues in the CDR3. The CDR3 protein is CASSLAPYGSSTYNEQFF. As DNA, the CDR3 is TGCGCCAGCAGCTTGGCTCCTTACGGCTCCTCGACTTACAATGAGCAGTTCTTC.

V usage is TRBV29-1 and J usage is TRBJ1-2; weak D call: TRBD1 (5 bases). Germline CDR1 reads SQVTM; CDR2 reads ANQGSEA. V was trimmed by 4 bases and J by 7 bases, leaving 7 bases between them. The CDR3 sequence is 10 residues long. CDR3 loop: CSVGDGGYTF. For the CDR3, the DNA is TGCAGCGTTGGGGACGGTGGCTACACCTTC.

This clone came up once. This sample also contains other DNA sequences that code for the same CDR3. This chain links TRBV25-1 with TRBJ2-7; D is undetermined. The CDR3 runs 11 residues. Trimming stripped 3 bases from V and 4 bases from J, with 4 bases between. Germline lookup yields CDR1 MGHDK and CDR2 SYGVNS. The DNA of the CDR3 is TGTGCCAGCAGTGATGGATACGAGCAGTACTTC. Translation gives CASSDGYEQYF.

The chain has TRBV28 and TRBJ2-1, with 13 bases identical to TRBD2. J lost 7 bases, V lost 5 bases, and 11 bases had no gene match. CDR1 is MDHEN, CDR2 SYDVKM, per germline. This CDR3 comprises 17 residues. The CDR3 bases are TGTGCCAGCAGTACTCGGACTAGCGGGAGACGTTCGAATGAGCAGTTCTTC. This sequence encodes CASSTRTSGRRSNEQFF.

This rearrangement joins TRBV2 to TRBJ2-1, with no clear D. Germline V gene lookup returns CDR1 SNHLY and CDR2 FYNNEI. The CDR3 contains 11 residues. V was shortened by 7 bases and J by 7 bases, with 8 bases between the two germline ends. As DNA, the CDR3 is TGTGCCAGCATCGTAACGAATGAGCAGTTCTTC. Translating it yields CASIVTNEQFF.

The chain is built from TRBV29-1 and TRBJ2-5, with D possibly being TRBD2 (8 bases). The V gene's germline CDR1 is SQVTM and CDR2 ANQGSEA. Trimming left V 6 bases short and J 5 bases short, with 28 bases between. The CDR3 contains 17 residues. For the CDR3, the DNA is TGCAGCGTCCCAACAGGGGCGCCGGGAGGGCCGCGTGAGACCCAGTACTTC. It is translated as CSVPTGAPGGPRETQYF.

As regards this clone: Other nucleotide sequences from this sample produce the same CDR3. The chain is built from TRBV27 and TRBJ2-7; 8 bases align to TRBD2. The V and J ends lost 8 bases and 4 bases, in that order; junction bases with no gene match: 7. The CDR3 covers 13 residues. Germline V CDR1 and CDR2: MNHEY, SMNVEV (reference sequence). CDR3 protein: CASSPGLVYEQYF. The CDR3 nucleotides read TGTGCCAGCTCCCCGGGACTAGTTTACGAGCAGTACTTC.

The rearrangement links TRBV27 to TRBJ2-7, with D perhaps TRBD1 or TRBD2 (5 bases each). V was clipped by 3 bases and J by 5 bases, with 11 bases between them. Per the germline V gene, CDR1 is MNHEY and CDR2 is SMNVEV (reference sequence). The CDR3 extends over 13 amino acids. CDR3 bases: TGTGCCAGCAGTTTTGGGGGTTGGGACGAGCAGTACTTC. Protein: CASSFGGWDEQYF.

The chain combines TRBV7-9 with TRBJ1-2, with D unclear. CDR3 size: 13 residues. V dropped 4 bases and J dropped 6 bases, with 12 bases sitting between them. Germline loops: CDR1 SEHNR, CDR2 FQNEAQ (reference sequence). DNA for the CDR3: TGTGCCAGCAGCTCCCGACCGTGGGATGGCTACACCTTC. This encodes CASSSRPWDGYTF.

The chain is built from TRBV6-6 and TRBJ2-1; D is uncertain. This CDR3 spans 11 amino acids. Germline values: CDR1 MNHNY, CDR2 SVGAGI (reference sequence). Between the trimmed V and J ends, which lost 4 bases and 10 bases, there was a span of 8 bases. CDR3 DNA sequence: TGTGCCAGCAGTTGGGGTGCCGAGCAGTTCTTC. Its translation: CASSWGAEQFF.

This clone was picked up one time. CDR3 residues: CASSFTPGQGAISGANVLTF. CDR3 coding DNA: TGTGCCAGCAGCTTCACACCGGGACAGGGGGCTATCTCTGGGGCCAACGTCCTGACTTTC. The gene calls are TRBV7-6 and TRBJ2-6; 12 bases are shared with TRBD1. The CDR3 runs 20 residues. Germline trimming cut 3 bases from V and 0 bases from J; bases unmatched to any gene: 9. CDR1 is SGHVS and CDR2 is FNYEAQ in the germline V gene.

The genes are TRBV10-2 and TRBJ1-2, with D possibly matching TRBD1 (5 bases). The V end lost 6 bases, the J end lost 5 bases, and 19 bases lay between the germline ends. Per the germline V gene, CDR1 is WSHSY and CDR2 is SAAADI. The CDR3 has 15 residues. CDR3 bases: TGCGCCAGCAGCAATTCGGGATCGGGGGGATATGGCTACACCTTC. This codes for CASSNSGSGGYGYTF.

The V and J genes are TRBV19 and TRBJ2-6, with D perhaps matching TRBD1 or TRBD2 (5 bases each). Trimming took off 4 bases at V and 14 bases at J, with 12 bases between the two ends. CDR3 length: 12 residues. Per the germline V gene, CDR1 is LNHDA and CDR2 is SQIVND (reference sequence). The CDR3 sequence is CASSKDRGFLTF. CDR3 DNA sequence: TGTGCCAGTAGTAAAGACAGAGGGTTCCTGACTTTC.

The genes are TRBV7-8 and TRBJ2-5; TRBD2 is a possible D gene (5 bases). There are 15 residues in the CDR3. CDR1 and CDR2 from the germline V gene are SGHVS and FQNEAQ. The germline V and J ends were trimmed by 2 bases and 4 bases, with 14 bases remaining between them. CDR3 amino acids: CASSLRQASPETQYF. The CDR3 nucleotides read TGTGCCAGCAGCTTAAGGCAGGCTAGCCCAGAGACCCAGTACTTC.

This chain links TRBV7-9 with TRBJ1-1; D may be TRBD1 (6 bases). Between the trimmed V and J ends, which lost 5 bases and 6 bases, there was a span of 10 bases. Germline lookup yields CDR1 SEHNR and CDR2 FQNEAQ (reference sequence). The CDR3 has 12 amino acids. CDR3 residues: CASSITGSEAFF. CDR3 coding DNA: TGTGCCAGCAGCATAACAGGGTCTGAAGCTTTCTTT.

As for this clone: This sample also contains other DNA sequences that code for the same CDR3. The chain recombines TRBV30 with TRBJ1-5; D is unresolved. Between the trimmed V and J ends, which lost 1 base and 0 bases, there was a span of 4 bases. This CDR3 is built from 13 residues. Germline V gene sequence: CDR1 GTSNPN, CDR2 SVGIG (reference sequence). In nucleotides, the CDR3 is TGTGCCTGGAGTGCCTATAGCAATCAGCCCCAGCATTTT. Protein sequence: CAWSAYSNQPQHF.

The V gene is TRBV5-1, the J gene TRBJ1-1; D uncertain. This CDR3 comprises 14 residues. Between the trimmed V and J ends, which lost 0 bases and 7 bases, there was a span of 13 bases. Germline values: CDR1 SGHRS, CDR2 YFSETQ. The CDR3 loop is CASSLEWTAYEAFF. CDR3 nucleotide sequence: TGCGCCAGCAGCTTGGAGTGGACCGCCTATGAAGCTTTCTTT. Looking up the rest from reference TRBV5-1 and TRBJ1-1 gives the full variable domain: KAGVTQTPRYLIKTRGQQVTLSCSPISGHRSVSWYQQTPGQGLQFLFEYFSETQRNKGNFPGRFSGRQFSNSRSEMNVSTLELGDSALYLCASSLEWTAYEAFFGQGTRLTVV.

The V gene is TRBV27, the J gene TRBJ2-3; TRBD2 matches 7 bases. This CDR3 contains 17 residues. With 2 bases clipped from V and 1 base from J, the junction kept 9 bases outside the gene matches. Germline loops: CDR1 MNHEY, CDR2 SMNVEV (reference sequence). CDR3 protein: CASSLGGIAGGTDTQYF. The CDR3 region has the DNA TGTGCCAGCAGTTTAGGGGGGATAGCGGGCGGCACAGATACGCAGTATTTT.

J is TRBJ1-5 and V is TRBV5-8; the D is unclear. The CDR3 has 13 residues. V was trimmed by 0 bases and J by 6 bases, leaving 7 bases between them. Germline assignment: CDR1 SGHTS and CDR2 YDEGEE. CDR3 nucleotides: TGTGCCAGCAGCTTGGCCCCTCTTCAGCCCCAGCATTTT. Translation gives CASSLAPLQPQHF.

This chain uses TRBV28 with TRBJ2-7; D may be TRBD1 or TRBD2 (5 bases each). Germline lookup yields CDR1 MDHEN and CDR2 SYDVKM. Trimming shortened V by 2 bases and J by 2 bases, and 7 bases separated the two germline ends. The CDR3 sequence is 13 residues long. The CDR3 sequence: CASSLMGPYEQYF. CDR3 sequence (DNA): TGTGCCAGCAGTTTAATGGGACCCTACGAGCAGTACTTC.

The rearrangement joins TRBV27 to TRBJ2-1; D not certain. CDR3 length: 15 residues. Germline CDR1 and CDR2: MNHEY and SMNVEV (reference sequence). V gave up 2 bases and J gave up 2 bases, with 10 bases separating them. Here the CDR3 reads CASSLGRNPYNEQFF. For the CDR3, the DNA is TGTGCCAGCAGTTTAGGACGGAATCCCTACAATGAGCAGTTCTTC.

V gene TRBV15 combines with J gene TRBJ2-3; D perhaps matches TRBD2 (6 bases). Germline CDR1 and CDR2: LNHNV and YYDKDF (reference sequence). V was pared by 3 bases and J by 3 bases, with 10 bases between. The CDR3 has 14 residues. This chain's CDR3 is CATSSVGGTDTQYF. In nucleotides, the CDR3 is TGTGCCACCAGCAGTGTCGGGGGAACAGATACGCAGTATTTT.

The chain joins TRBV11-2 to TRBJ1-2; D is ambiguous. The CDR3 length is 15 residues. Trimming left V 0 bases short and J 2 bases short, with 10 bases between. Germline CDR1 SGHAT, CDR2 FQNNGV. CDR3 amino acids: CASSLDPAANYGYTF. The CDR3 bases are TGTGCCAGCAGCTTAGATCCCGCAGCCAACTATGGCTACACCTTC.